Listed below are T cell receptor beta chains from one sample, sequenced in a study of Graves' ophthalmopathy and Graves' hyperthyroidism. TCRdb analysed the multiplex PCR reads with MiXCR anew, one entry per CDR3 protein. The sample has over a million distinct CDR3 sequences; less than 45% are singletons. Sequences were obtained from peripheral blood or thyroid tissue (not recorded which). Receptors were obtained from an adult man with Graves' hyperthyroidism. CDR3s include the opening cysteine and the closing phenylalanine or tryptophan. D genes are given only for firm matches. Clone size is shown for a subset of rows, as once, few, many or a class of expanded clone.

cdr3_aa: CASSWGGLAGLSYEQYF
cdr3_nt: TGTGCCAGCAGCTGGGGAGGACTAGCGGGACTCTCCTACGAGCAGTACTTC
d_call: TRBD2
j_call: TRBJ2-7
v_call: TRBV7-9
clone_size: many

cdr3_aa: CASSYSLNYGYTF
cdr3_nt: TGTGCCAGCAGTTACTCCCTGAACTATGGCTACACCTTC
d_call: NA
j_call: TRBJ1-2
v_call: TRBV6-5
clone_size: many

cdr3_aa: CSARGAGGYEQYF
cdr3_nt: TGCAGTGCTAGAGGAGCTGGGGGCTACGAGCAGTACTTC
d_call: NA
j_call: TRBJ2-7
v_call: TRBV20-1
clone_size: many

cdr3_aa: CASTNTGELFF
cdr3_nt: TGTGCCAGCACTAACACCGGGGAGCTGTTTTTT
d_call: NA
j_call: TRBJ2-2
v_call: TRBV12-3/TRBV12-4
clone_size: many

cdr3_aa: CASSPTVHNEQYF
cdr3_nt: TGTGCCAGCAGCCCAACAGTCCATAACGAGCAGTACTTC
d_call: NA
j_call: TRBJ2-7
v_call: TRBV6-2/TRBV6-3
clone_size: many

cdr3_aa: CASSQDGDSLSYGYTF
cdr3_nt: TGCGCCAGCAGCCAAGATGGGGATAGCTTAAGCTATGGCTACACCTTC
d_call: NA
j_call: TRBJ1-2
v_call: TRBV4-3
clone_size: NA

cdr3_aa: CGAEGAGSDEQYF
cdr3_nt: TGTGGCGCAGAGGGGGCAGGGTCGGACGAGCAGTACTTC
d_call: TRBD1
j_call: TRBJ2-7
v_call: TRBV25-1
clone_size: few

cdr3_aa: CSARVMTGSTEAFF
cdr3_nt: TGCAGTGCTAGAGTTATGACAGGGTCCACTGAAGCTTTCTTT
d_call: TRBD1
j_call: TRBJ1-1
v_call: TRBV20-1
clone_size: NA

cdr3_aa: CASRIGQGIGTEAFF
cdr3_nt: TGTGCCAGCAGAATAGGACAGGGGATCGGAACTGAAGCTTTCTTT
d_call: TRBD1
j_call: TRBJ1-1
v_call: TRBV6-1
clone_size: few

cdr3_aa: CASFPDRGGYTF
cdr3_nt: TGTGCCAGCTTCCCGGACAGGGGTGGCTACACCTTC
d_call: TRBD1
j_call: TRBJ1-2
v_call: TRBV25-1
clone_size: NA

cdr3_aa: CASRSARGGSNQPQHF
cdr3_nt: TGTGCCAGCAGATCTGCCCGGGGGGGTAGCAATCAGCCCCAGCATTTT
d_call: NA
j_call: TRBJ1-5
v_call: TRBV5-6
clone_size: many

cdr3_aa: CASSLAEGGEQYF
cdr3_nt: TGTGCCAGCAGCTTAGCGGAGGGGGGAGAGCAGTACTTC
d_call: NA
j_call: TRBJ2-7
v_call: TRBV7-9
clone_size: NA

cdr3_aa: CASYPGDYGYTF
cdr3_nt: TGTGCTAGTTATCCAGGGGACTATGGCTACACCTTC
d_call: NA
j_call: TRBJ1-2
v_call: TRBV24-1
clone_size: NA

cdr3_aa: CAISRGYTIYF
cdr3_nt: TGTGCCATCAGCAGGGGTTACACCATATATTTT
d_call: NA
j_call: TRBJ1-3
v_call: TRBV10-3
clone_size: many

cdr3_aa: CASSSTGQSSLNEKLFF
cdr3_nt: TGTGCCAGCAGCTCCACGGGACAGAGTTCACTTAATGAAAAACTGTTTTTT
d_call: TRBD1
j_call: TRBJ1-4
v_call: TRBV5-6
clone_size: NA

cdr3_aa: CAASSPPGPYSPLHF
cdr3_nt: TGTGCCGCCAGCAGCCCGCCGGGCCCCTATTCACCCCTCCACTTT
d_call: NA
j_call: TRBJ1-6
v_call: TRBV15
clone_size: NA

cdr3_aa: CASSATFGEKLFF
cdr3_nt: TGTGCCAGCAGCGCAACCTTTGGAGAAAAACTGTTTTTT
d_call: NA
j_call: TRBJ1-4
v_call: TRBV9
clone_size: NA

cdr3_aa: CASSRTGIVGGYTF
cdr3_nt: TGTGCCAGCAGCCGGACAGGGATAGTGGGTGGCTACACCTTC
d_call: TRBD1
j_call: TRBJ1-2
v_call: TRBV12-3/TRBV12-4
clone_size: many

cdr3_aa: CSVEGGGPGANVLTF
cdr3_nt: TGCAGCGTTGAAGGCGGAGGGCCTGGGGCCAACGTCCTGACTTTC
d_call: NA
j_call: TRBJ2-6
v_call: TRBV29-1
clone_size: many

cdr3_aa: CASGAPLTLRGEKLFF
cdr3_nt: TGTGCTTCCGGTGCCCCGCTGACGCTTCGTGGTGAAAAACTGTTTTTT
d_call: NA
j_call: TRBJ1-4
v_call: TRBV7-2
clone_size: many

cdr3_aa: CAIKAAASGANVLTF
cdr3_nt: TGTGCCATCAAGGCGGCAGCCTCTGGGGCCAACGTCCTGACTTTC
d_call: NA
j_call: TRBJ2-6
v_call: TRBV10-3
clone_size: many

cdr3_aa: CASSLRGRAYSYEQYF
cdr3_nt: TGTGCCAGCAGCTTACGGGGCCGGGCTTACTCCTACGAGCAGTACTTC
d_call: NA
j_call: TRBJ2-7
v_call: TRBV7-2
clone_size: few

cdr3_aa: CASRGQGVTSGSSEQYF
cdr3_nt: TGCGCCAGCAGGGGACAGGGGGTGACTAGCGGGAGTAGTGAGCAGTACTTC
d_call: NA
j_call: TRBJ2-7
v_call: TRBV10-1
clone_size: NA

cdr3_aa: CASSLMGFEKMEQYF
cdr3_nt: TGTGCCAGCAGTCTAATGGGGTTTGAGAAGATGGAGCAGTACTTC
d_call: NA
j_call: TRBJ2-7
v_call: TRBV27
clone_size: few

cdr3_aa: CASSGGIGNYGYTF
cdr3_nt: TGTGCCAGCAGCGGCGGGATTGGAAACTATGGCTACACCTTC
d_call: NA
j_call: TRBJ1-2
v_call: TRBV9
clone_size: NA

cdr3_aa: CASSPDIARGLNTEAFF
cdr3_nt: TGCGCCAGCAGCCCCGATATAGCACGGGGGCTGAACACTGAAGCTTTCTTT
d_call: NA
j_call: TRBJ1-1
v_call: TRBV4-3
clone_size: few

cdr3_aa: CASSRNSGTQETQYF
cdr3_nt: TGTGCCAGCAGTAGAAATTCCGGGACCCAAGAGACCCAGTACTTC
d_call: NA
j_call: TRBJ2-5
v_call: TRBV6-5
clone_size: NA

cdr3_aa: CAISDRGTGSDTEAFF
cdr3_nt: TGTGCCATCAGTGACAGGGGTACAGGGAGTGACACTGAAGCTTTCTTT
d_call: NA
j_call: TRBJ1-1
v_call: TRBV10-3
clone_size: NA